Following are 17 T cell receptor beta chains from one sample sequenced in a study of blood T cell repertoires in COVID-19. The table came from immunoSEQ multiplex PCR; TCRdb's copy has only in-frame clones and leaves some out. The sample has roughly 370,000 clones, 87% seen once. The sample consisted of PBMCs or T cells enriched from blood (not recorded which). Every receptor here comes from a woman between 50 and 59 years old who had recovered from COVID-19.

The chain couples TRBV30 to TRBJ2-1, with TRBD2 matching over 11 bases. Trimming at V came to 7 bases and at J to 4 bases, leaving 3 bases not matched to a gene. The CDR3 extends over 13 amino acids. Germline V lookup: CDR1 GTSNPN, CDR2 SVGIG (reference sequence). The CDR3 DNA reads as TGTGCCTATAGCGGGGGGGCGTACAATGAGCAGTTCTTC. Translation: CAYSGGAYNEQFF. The full variable domain, completed using reference TRBV30 and TRBJ2-1, is SQTIHQWPATLVQPVGSPLSLECTVEGTSNPNLYWYRQAAGRGLQLLFYSVGIGQISSEVPQNLSASRPQDRQFILSSKKLLLSDSGFYLCAYSGGAYNEQFFGPGTRLTVL.

This chain connects TRBV9 to TRBJ1-3; D not resolved. Trimming removed 0 bases at V and 1 base at J, with 8 bases between. The CDR3 length is 15 residues. Germline-derived CDR1 and CDR2 are SGDLS and YYNGEE. The CDR3 protein is CASSVGRGSGNTIYF. Written as DNA, the CDR3 is TGTGCCAGCAGCGTAGGCCGGGGATCTGGAAACACCATATATTTT.

This clone showed up just a few times. The rearrangement joins TRBV4-1 to TRBJ1-2; D gene uncertain. The V end lost 0 bases, the J end lost 10 bases, and 9 bases lay between the germline ends. Germline V gene sequence: CDR1 MGHRA, CDR2 YSYEKL. This CDR3 comprises 12 residues. CDR3 bases: TGCGCCAGCAGCCAAGAGGGAGCCTACTACACCTTC. It yields the protein CASSQEGAYYTF.

CDR3 sequence reads: CASSPTGIMKETQYF. The CDR3 DNA follows: TGTGCCAGCAGCCCGACAGGGATAATGAAAGAGACCCAGTACTTC. The chain carries TRBV3-1 (or the pseudogene TRBV3-2) and TRBJ2-5, with 7 nucleotides matching TRBD1. Germline V gene lookup returns CDR1 LGHDT and CDR2 YNNKEL (reference sequence). The CDR3 has 15 amino acids. Trimming cost V 4 bases and J 3 bases; bases outside gene matches: 8.

On this clone: Other DNA sequences within the sample encode an identical CDR3. This chain links TRBV19 with TRBJ2-5; TRBD2 aligns across 7 bases. Germline V CDR1 and CDR2: LNHDA, SQIVND (reference sequence). The V gene end was trimmed by 3 bases and the J gene end by 3 bases; junction bases not matched to a gene: 1. The CDR3 extends over 13 amino acids. The CDR3 spells CASSIRGEETQYF. The DNA of the CDR3 is TGTGCCAGTAGTATTCGGGGGGAAGAGACCCAGTACTTC.

The V gene is TRBV5-1, the J gene TRBJ1-6; 8 nucleotides agree with TRBD1. CDR1 and CDR2 from the germline V gene are SGHRS and YFSETQ. J lost 7 bases, V lost 4 bases, and 10 bases had no gene match. The CDR3 runs 16 residues. CDR3 region: CASSASDRGRNSPLHF. The CDR3, as DNA: TGCGCCAGCAGCGCTTCCGACAGGGGACGGAATTCACCCCTCCACTTT. Supplemented by reference TRBV5-1 and TRBJ1-6, the full variable domain reads KAGVTQTPRYLIKTRGQQVTLSCSPISGHRSVSWYQQTPGQGLQFLFEYFSETQRNKGNFPGRFSGRQFSNSRSEMNVSTLELGDSALYLCASSASDRGRNSPLHFGNGTRLTVT.

The chain couples TRBV12-3 or TRBV12-4 to TRBJ2-4; D not resolved. CDR3 size: 11 residues. V was clipped by 6 bases and J by 3 bases, with 3 bases between them. CDR3 bases: TGTGCCAGCAGCCACAAAAACATTCAGTACTTC. As protein: CASSHKNIQYF.

The chain joins TRBV2 to TRBJ2-1; TRBD1 agrees at 9 bases. The V gene end was trimmed by 1 base and the J gene end by 7 bases; junction bases not matched to a gene: 11. CDR1 and CDR2 from the germline V gene are SNHLY and FYNNEI. CDR3 size: 17 residues. The chain's CDR3 is CASSEEITGTGTNEQFF. CDR3 bases: TGTGCCAGCAGTGAAGAAATTACCGGGACAGGGACGAATGAGCAGTTCTTC.

This sequence joins TRBV6-2 or TRBV6-3 and TRBJ2-7; no firm D call. Trimming took off 6 bases at V and 11 bases at J, with 11 bases between the two ends. Germline V gives CDR1 MNHEY, CDR2 SVGEGT. CDR3 length equals 10 residues. The CDR3 reads CASSPIIEYF. The CDR3 DNA reads TGTGCCAGCAGCCCTATTATTGAGTACTTC.

The chain has TRBV7-2 and TRBJ2-7; perhaps TRBD1 as D (6 bases). CDR1 and CDR2 (germline): SGHTA, FQGNSA. The CDR3 loop spans 14 amino acids. The V end lost 3 bases, the J end lost 3 bases, and 12 bases lay between the germline ends. CDR3 sequence (DNA): TGTGCCAGCAGCTTTCGGACAGAGCGCTACGAGCAGTACTTC. This translates into CASSFRTERYEQYF.

The chain has TRBV7-2 and TRBJ1-1, with D tentatively TRBD1 (6 bases). The length of the CDR3 is 15 residues. Germline loops: CDR1 SGHTA, CDR2 FQGNSA. Trimming took 3 bases from V and 0 from J, leaving 11 bases between them. CDR3 nucleotide sequence: TGTGCCAGCAGCTTGGGGGGGCAGCTGAACACTGAAGCTTTCTTT. It translates to CASSLGGQLNTEAFF.

V gene TRBV4-1 combines with J gene TRBJ2-3; 7 bases map to TRBD1. V shed 3 bases, J shed 2 bases, and the junction held 2 bases outside the gene matches. Germline V gives CDR1 MGHRA, CDR2 YSYEKL. CDR3 length equals 14 residues. CDR3 residues: CASSHTGDTDTQYF. The CDR3 DNA reads as TGCGCCAGCAGCCACACAGGGGACACAGATACGCAGTATTTT.

The V gene is TRBV30, the J gene TRBJ1-2; possible D gene TRBD1, 5 bases. Germline V gene lookup returns CDR1 GTSNPN and CDR2 SVGIG (reference sequence). The CDR3 spans 15 residues. The V and J ends lost 8 bases and 2 bases respectively, with 21 bases between them. CDR3 amino acids: CARGLGGRMNYGYTF. Here the CDR3 DNA reads TGTGCCCGGGGCCTGGGGGGTAGGATGAACTATGGCTACACCTTC.

As DNA, the CDR3 is TGCGCCTCCCCTCCCCCGACAATACCGGGACAGGGCGTTGATGGGAATAATTCACCCCTCCACTTT. This sequence encodes CASPPPTIPGQGVDGNNSPLHF. The chain couples TRBV5-1 to TRBJ1-6; 9 bases fit TRBD1. CDR1 and CDR2 (germline): SGHRS, YFSETQ. V gave up 10 bases and J gave up 5 bases; unmatched junction bases: 31. The CDR3 is 22 residues long.

This chain connects TRBV6-5 to TRBJ1-1; TRBD1 is a possible D gene (6 bases). V lost 1 base and J 4 bases, leaving 13 bases between the germline ends. The CDR3 runs to 15 residues. In germline, CDR1 is MNHEY, CDR2 SVGAGI. CDR3 amino acids: CASSYLQGKGTEAFF. The CDR3 DNA reads as TGTGCCAGCAGTTACTTACAGGGTAAGGGCACTGAAGCTTTCTTT.

The chain couples TRBV30 to TRBJ1-2; the D is unclear. The CDR3 totals 14 residues. Trimming pared 4 bases from V and 7 bases from J, leaving 19 bases between. Germline CDR1 reads GTSNPN; CDR2 reads SVGIG (reference sequence). The CDR3 DNA reads as TGTGCCTGGAACCATGGGGAGATCTACTCTGGCTACACCTTC. It specifies CAWNHGEIYSGYTF.

J is TRBJ2-7 and V is TRBV11-2; D ambiguous. Germline V lookup: CDR1 SGHAT, CDR2 FQNNGV. V lost 5 bases and J lost 0, with 14 bases in between. There are 15 residues in the CDR3. CDR3 in DNA: TGTGCCAGCAGCCTAAGTGGCGGAAGCTCCTACGAGCAGTACTTC. Amino acids: CASSLSGGSSYEQYF.